Below, 17 T cell receptor beta chains from the same sample are listed, as sequenced in a study of CD8+ T cells in alopecia areata. Noted treatment: oral pan-JAK inhibitor, 5-10 mg twice daily. RNA, once extracted, was reverse transcribed into cDNA for use as the sequencing template. The repertoire was sequenced with immunoSEQ multiplex PCR; TCRdb's copy has only in-frame clones and lacks some. The data hold approximately 210,000 clones, with 60% to 70% observed a single time. The starting material was CD4+ T cells sorted from blood, obtained at week 4, from a patient treated with tofacitinib. The receptor source for this set is a human donor with alopecia areata.

The rearrangement uses TRBV30 and TRBJ1-2; TRBD1 might be the D (5 bases). The CDR3 is made up of 12 amino acids. Germline assignment: CDR1 GTSNPN and CDR2 SVGIG (reference sequence). Trimming removed 5 bases from V and 6 bases from J, with 13 bases in between. CDR3 sequence: CAWPQGTDGYTF. As DNA, the CDR3 is TGTGCCTGGCCCCAGGGTACGGATGGCTACACCTTC.

For this clone: The sample contains more than one DNA sequence encoding this CDR3. The rearrangement joins TRBV18 to TRBJ1-2; TRBD1 aligns across 7 bases. CDR1 and CDR2 from the germline V gene are KGHSH and LQKENI. J lost 3 bases, V lost 1 base, and 2 bases had no gene match. CDR3 size: 14 residues. For the CDR3, the DNA is TGTGCCAGCTCACCACGGGACAGAGACTATGGCTACACCTTC. Translating it yields CASSPRDRDYGYTF.

This clone was counted a few times. The chain uses TRBV28 and TRBJ2-7, with D hard to call. In germline, CDR1 is MDHEN, CDR2 SYDVKM. CDR3 size: 15 residues. The germline V and J ends were trimmed by 5 bases and 0 bases, with 14 bases remaining between them. CDR3 sequence reads: CASSTLTYVSYEQYF. CDR3 sequence (DNA): TGTGCCAGCAGTACCTTGACTTACGTCTCCTACGAGCAGTACTTC. The whole variable domain, remainder taken from reference TRBV28 and TRBJ2-7, is DVKVTQSSRYLVKRTGEKVFLECVQDMDHENMFWYRQDPGLGLRLIYFSYDVKMKEKGDIPEGYSVSREKKERFSLILESASTNQTSMYLCASSTLTYVSYEQYFGPGTRLTVT.

This clone was detected a few times. The chain combines TRBV29-1 with TRBJ2-7; the D gene is possibly TRBD1 (6 bases). Germline V CDR1 and CDR2: SQVTM, ANQGSEA. This CDR3 contains 13 residues. Trimming took off 4 bases at V and 2 bases at J, with 12 bases between the two ends. The CDR3 spells CSVGEGQTYEQYF. The CDR3 region has the DNA TGCAGCGTTGGGGAAGGACAGACCTACGAGCAGTACTTC.

This clone was detected once. The rearrangement uses TRBV2 and TRBJ2-7; 9 positions agree with TRBD2. CDR1 SNHLY and CDR2 FYNNEI come from the germline V gene. The CDR3 is made up of 14 amino acids. V lost 5 bases and J lost 0; bases outside the gene matches: 2. The CDR3 DNA reads TGTGCCAGCAGTCCGGGACTAGCCTCCTACGAGCAGTACTTC. Translated: CASSPGLASYEQYF.

The gene calls are TRBV30 and TRBJ2-3, with 8 nucleotides matching TRBD2. V lost 2 bases to trimming and J lost 1 base; unmatched junction nucleotides: 5. This CDR3 spans 15 amino acids. Germline V gives CDR1 GTSNPN, CDR2 SVGIG (reference sequence). In DNA, the CDR3 is TGTGCCTGGAGTCCCGGGACTAGGCGCACAGATACGCAGTATTTT. Its translation: CAWSPGTRRTDTQYF.

The rearrangement uses TRBV6-5 and TRBJ1-2; possibly TRBD1 for D (5 bases). The CDR3 sequence is 13 residues long. V lost 6 bases and J 4 bases, leaving 12 bases between the germline ends. Germline CDR1 MNHEY, CDR2 SVGAGI. The CDR3 bases are TGTGCCAGCAGATCCGACAGTCCCTATGGCTACACCTTC. Translated: CASRSDSPYGYTF.

This clone was picked up a small number of times. One junction end does not reproduce the germline sequence, and a read error may be involved. This chain links TRBV11-2 with TRBJ2-7, with 9 bases that match TRBD1. The length of the CDR3 is 15 residues. Germline V gene sequence: CDR1 SGHAT, CDR2 FQNNGV. The CDR3 nucleotides are TGTGCCAGCAGCCTAGGGACAGGGATCAAATCCATTCCCCAATTC. Protein: CASSLGTGIKSIPQF.

V usage is TRBV4-2 and J usage is TRBJ2-6, with 10 positions matching TRBD1. Germline V gene sequence: CDR1 LGHNA, CDR2 YNFKEQ. This CDR3 has 16 residues. V was clipped by 3 bases and J by 12 bases; unmatched bases: 11. This chain's CDR3 is CASSQTGTGDLGVLTF. CDR3 DNA: TGTGCCAGCAGCCAGACAGGGACAGGGGACCTAGGCGTCCTGACTTTC.

The sample holds a few counts of this clone. The chain couples TRBV10-3 to TRBJ2-1; D not resolved. Germline V gene sequence: CDR1 ENHRY, CDR2 SYGVKD. The CDR3 is 13 amino acids. V lost 9 bases to trimming and J lost 8 bases, with 17 bases between them. CDR3 DNA sequence: TGTGCCATTCGCCCCGGACCGGTCGATGAGCAGTTCTTC. Translating gives CAIRPGPVDEQFF.

V is TRBV7-2 and J is TRBJ1-5; D call uncertain. CDR1 and CDR2 (germline): SGHTA, FQGNSA. The V end was cut by 2 bases, the J end by 8 bases, with 16 bases between. The CDR3 length is 15 residues. The CDR3 sequence is CASSLSAGGLEPQHF. The CDR3 DNA follows: TGTGCCAGCAGCTTAAGCGCAGGAGGTTTAGAGCCCCAGCATTTT.

The table lists this clone with a count of one. This chain connects TRBV30 to TRBJ2-7; 7 bases fit TRBD1. The length of the CDR3 is 14 residues. V lost 2 bases, J lost 4 bases, and 8 bases stayed unmatched. The germline gives CDR1 GTSNPN, CDR2 SVGIG (reference sequence). The CDR3 DNA is TGTGCCTGGAGTCCTGGGACAGCTAGATACGAGCAGTACTTC. It codes for CAWSPGTARYEQYF. Complete variable domain (other parts from reference TRBV30 and TRBJ2-7): SQTIHQWPATLVQPVGSPLSLECTVEGTSNPNLYWYRQAAGRGLQLLFYSVGIGQISSEVPQNLSASRPQDRQFILSSKKLLLSDSGFYLCAWSPGTARYEQYFGPGTRLTVT.

V is TRBV6-6 and J is TRBJ2-5; D gene ambiguous. The germline V gene has CDR1 MNHNY and CDR2 SVGAGI (reference sequence). This CDR3 is 13 amino acids long. Trimming pared 6 bases from V and 0 bases from J, leaving 8 bases between. The CDR3 is CASSPRDQETQYF. CDR3 DNA: TGTGCCAGCAGCCCCCGGGACCAAGAGACCCAGTACTTC.

This clone has more than one count but fewer than ten. The chain has TRBV14 and TRBJ2-3, with 9 bases identical to TRBD1. The germline V gene encodes CDR1 SGHDN and CDR2 FVKESK. V dropped 6 bases and J dropped 9; count of bases not matched to a gene: 13. The CDR3 is made up of 15 amino acids. The CDR3 region is CASRQTRDRVGTQYF. DNA of the CDR3: TGTGCCAGCAGGCAGACCCGGGACAGGGTAGGGACGCAGTATTTT.

The gene calls are TRBV4-2 and TRBJ1-4; D unresolved. V was trimmed by 4 bases and J by 6 bases, leaving 18 bases between them. Germline CDR1 is LGHNA and CDR2 is YNFKEQ. The CDR3 has 16 amino acids. CDR3 loop: CASSPRQGRPDEKLFF. CDR3 in DNA: TGTGCCAGCAGCCCCCGGCAAGGACGGCCGGATGAAAAACTGTTTTTT.

This clone came up a few times. The chain carries TRBV29-1 and TRBJ2-5; 10 nucleotides agree with TRBD1. Per the germline V gene, CDR1 is SQVTM and CDR2 is ANQGSEA. V lost 6 bases to trimming and J lost 4 bases; unmatched junction nucleotides: 5. This CDR3 is built from 13 residues. CDR3 protein: CSVGQGPPETQYF. CDR3 nucleotides: TGCAGCGTGGGACAGGGGCCCCCAGAGACCCAGTACTTC.

The chain combines TRBV9 with TRBJ2-6; D uncertain. This CDR3 is built from 15 residues. Between the trimmed V and J ends, which lost 2 bases and 4 bases, there was a span of 10 bases. The germline V gene has CDR1 SGDLS and CDR2 YYNGEE. The CDR3: CASSVKVDGANVLTF. As DNA, the CDR3 is TGTGCCAGCAGCGTGAAGGTGGACGGGGCCAACGTCCTGACTTTC.